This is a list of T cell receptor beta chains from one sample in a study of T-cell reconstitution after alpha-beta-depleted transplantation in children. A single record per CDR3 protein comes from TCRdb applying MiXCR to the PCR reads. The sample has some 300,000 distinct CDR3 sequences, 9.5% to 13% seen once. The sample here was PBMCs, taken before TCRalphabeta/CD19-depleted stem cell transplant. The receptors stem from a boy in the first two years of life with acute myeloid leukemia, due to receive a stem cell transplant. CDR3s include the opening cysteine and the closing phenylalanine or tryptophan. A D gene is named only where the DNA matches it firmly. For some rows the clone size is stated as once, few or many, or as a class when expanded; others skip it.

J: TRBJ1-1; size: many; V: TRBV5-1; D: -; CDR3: CASSLEITTEAFF; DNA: TGCGCCAGCAGCTTGGAGATTACCACTGAAGCTTTCTTT
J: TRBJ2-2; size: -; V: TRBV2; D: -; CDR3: CASSEFFGRHTGELFF; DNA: TGTGCCAGCAGTGAATTTTTCGGTCGACACACCGGGGAGCTGTTTTTT
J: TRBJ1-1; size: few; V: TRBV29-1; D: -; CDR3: CSARGRPNTEAFF; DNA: TGCAGCGCCCGTGGGAGGCCGAACACTGAAGCTTTCTTT
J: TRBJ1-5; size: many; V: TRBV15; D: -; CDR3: CATSRELAGDQPQHF; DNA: TGTGCCACCAGCAGAGAGTTAGCGGGGGATCAGCCCCAGCATTTT
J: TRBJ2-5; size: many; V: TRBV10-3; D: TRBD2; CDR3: CAISDVSGVQETQYF; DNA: TGTGCCATCAGTGACGTTAGCGGGGTCCAAGAGACCCAGTACTTC
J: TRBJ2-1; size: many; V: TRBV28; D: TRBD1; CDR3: CASSLDRVHEQFF; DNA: TGTGCCAGCAGTTTGGACAGGGTACATGAGCAGTTCTTC
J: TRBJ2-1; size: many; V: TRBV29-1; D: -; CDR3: CSVDREQFF; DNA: TGCAGCGTTGACAGGGAGCAGTTCTTC
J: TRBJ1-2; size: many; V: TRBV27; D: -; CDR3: CASSLSGDGGGYTF; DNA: TGTGCCAGCAGTTTATCAGGCGACGGCGGAGGCTACACCTTC
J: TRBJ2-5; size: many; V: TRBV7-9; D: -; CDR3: CASSSAQETQYF; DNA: TGTGCCAGCAGCTCCGCTCAGGAGACCCAGTACTTC
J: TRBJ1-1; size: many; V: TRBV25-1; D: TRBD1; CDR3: CASSRIGTGQAEAFF; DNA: TGTGCCAGCAGCCGAATCGGGACAGGACAGGCTGAAGCTTTCTTT
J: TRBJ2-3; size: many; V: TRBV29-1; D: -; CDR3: CSVKQGSHTDTQYF; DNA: TGCAGCGTTAAACAGGGATCCCACACAGATACGCAGTATTTT
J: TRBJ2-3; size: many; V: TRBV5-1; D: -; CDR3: CASSLKTTDTQYF; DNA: TGCGCCAGCAGCTTGAAAACTACAGATACGCAGTATTTT
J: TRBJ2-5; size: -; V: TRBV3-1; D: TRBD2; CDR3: CAFCLWGLAGHYQETQYF; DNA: TGTGCCTTCTGTTTATGGGGGCTAGCGGGCCACTACCAAGAGACCCAGTACTTC
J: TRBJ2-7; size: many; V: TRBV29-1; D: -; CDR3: CSAGSGGKSEQYF; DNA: TGCAGCGCCGGGTCGGGGGGCAAGAGTGAGCAGTACTTC
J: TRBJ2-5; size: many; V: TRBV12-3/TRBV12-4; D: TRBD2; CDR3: CASNSYGTTGTQYF; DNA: TGTGCCAGCAATTCTTATGGGACTACTGGGACCCAGTACTTC
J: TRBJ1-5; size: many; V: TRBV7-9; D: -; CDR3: CASSLGGQPQHF; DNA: TGTGCCAGCAGCTTAGGTGGTCAGCCCCAGCATTTT
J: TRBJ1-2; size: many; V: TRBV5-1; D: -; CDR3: CASSRDAGAYGYTF; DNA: TGCGCCAGCAGCCGGGACGCGGGGGCCTATGGCTACACCTTC
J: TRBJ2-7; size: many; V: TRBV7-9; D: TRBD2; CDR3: CASRRGDYEQYF; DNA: TGTGCCAGCCGACGGGGGGACTACGAGCAGTACTTC
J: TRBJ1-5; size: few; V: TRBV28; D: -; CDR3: CASRPPRQPQHF; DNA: TGTGCCAGCAGACCCCCTCGTCAGCCCCAGCATTTT
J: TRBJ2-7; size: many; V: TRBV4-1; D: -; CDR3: CASSQSDDSYEQYF; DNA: TGCGCCAGCAGCCAGTCGGACGACTCCTACGAGCAGTACTTC
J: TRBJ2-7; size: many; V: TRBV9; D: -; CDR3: CASSVEAGDYEQYF; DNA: TGTGCCAGCAGCGTAGAAGCAGGGGACTACGAGCAGTACTTC
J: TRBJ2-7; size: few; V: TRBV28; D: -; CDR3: CASSRGRATSYEQYF; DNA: TGTGCCAGCAGCCGAGGACGGGCGACCTCCTACGAGCAGTACTTC
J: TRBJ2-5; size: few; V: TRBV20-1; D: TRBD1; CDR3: CSALDRETQYF; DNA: TGCAGTGCTCTGGACAGGGAGACCCAGTACTTC
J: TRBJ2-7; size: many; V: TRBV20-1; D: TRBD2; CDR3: CSASGAGGPRDEQYF; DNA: TGCAGTGCCTCAGGAGCGGGAGGGCCCCGCGACGAGCAGTACTTC
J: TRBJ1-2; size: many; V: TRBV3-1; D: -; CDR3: CASSQWAGVVGYTF; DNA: TGTGCCAGCAGCCAATGGGCAGGGGTTGTTGGCTACACCTTC
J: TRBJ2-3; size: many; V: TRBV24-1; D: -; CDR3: CATRPSIEGGDTQYF; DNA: TGTGCCACCAGGCCTAGCATCGAAGGAGGAGATACGCAGTATTTT
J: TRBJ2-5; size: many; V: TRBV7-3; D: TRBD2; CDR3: CASSLSALAGGPGETQYF; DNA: TGTGCCAGCAGCTTATCGGCACTAGCGGGAGGGCCCGGAGAGACCCAGTACTTC
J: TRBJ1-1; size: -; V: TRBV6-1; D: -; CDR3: CASSAEGVTEAFF; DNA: TGTGCCAGCTCGGCGGAAGGGGTTACTGAAGCTTTCTTT
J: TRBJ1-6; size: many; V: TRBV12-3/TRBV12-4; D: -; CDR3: CASSLAGSYNSPLHF; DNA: TGTGCCAGCAGTTTAGCAGGGTCCTATAATTCACCCCTCCACTTT